This T cell receptor (beta chain) was profiled in a study of control samples from healthy donors and cancer patients. CDR3 length: 18 residues. The V and J ends lost 1 base and 0 bases respectively, with 13 bases between them. In germline, CDR1 is KGHSH, CDR2 LQKENI. TCRdb's table, derived via immunoSEQ multiplex PCR, lists solely in-frame clones and lacks some. The sample holds 70,000 to 100,000 clones, roughly 91% seen once. J is TRBJ2-6 and V is TRBV18; D remains unclear. The sequencing sample was made of blood. The receptor comes from a man aged 45-60 years in good health. CDR3 amino acids: CASSPRQPARSGANVLTF. The CDR3, as DNA: TGTGCCAGCTCACCACGACAACCAGCTCGCTCTGGGGCCAACGTCCTGACTTTC.